The source of this TCR beta chain is a study of cytomegalovirus exposure and HLA in healthy donors. CDR3 length: 17 amino acids. V lost 3 bases and J 2 bases, leaving 18 bases between the germline ends. In germline, CDR1 is WNHNN, CDR2 SYGVQD (reference sequence). TCRdb's copy holds only in-frame clones and misses some; the assay was immunoSEQ multiplex PCR. Counted here are about 160,000 clones, approximately 90% occurring once; the ten biggest clones make up 3%. Regarding this clone: The antigen is not known.

Study-level points and caveats: According to a subsequent analysis, TCR clusters identified in the first cohort showed a tendency to co-occur across the approximately 110 validation repertoires. 150 to 200 TCR beta chains were listed as cytomegalovirus-associated. It was confirmed in vitro that a few of the CMV-associated chains were specific for CMV antigens.

The donors were part of the validation cohort, which consisted of under 150 subjects and was separate from the first cohort of several hundred subjects. The clonotype was recovered from a man in his late teens or twenties in good health and CMV-seronegative. The chain uses TRBV10-1 and TRBJ2-3; D may be TRBD2 (7 bases). Input material: PBMCs. DNA of the CDR3: TGCGCCAGCAGTGACCCCGGGGGGCCCAGCATCACAGATACGCAGTATTTT. It translates to CASSDPGGPSITDTQYF.